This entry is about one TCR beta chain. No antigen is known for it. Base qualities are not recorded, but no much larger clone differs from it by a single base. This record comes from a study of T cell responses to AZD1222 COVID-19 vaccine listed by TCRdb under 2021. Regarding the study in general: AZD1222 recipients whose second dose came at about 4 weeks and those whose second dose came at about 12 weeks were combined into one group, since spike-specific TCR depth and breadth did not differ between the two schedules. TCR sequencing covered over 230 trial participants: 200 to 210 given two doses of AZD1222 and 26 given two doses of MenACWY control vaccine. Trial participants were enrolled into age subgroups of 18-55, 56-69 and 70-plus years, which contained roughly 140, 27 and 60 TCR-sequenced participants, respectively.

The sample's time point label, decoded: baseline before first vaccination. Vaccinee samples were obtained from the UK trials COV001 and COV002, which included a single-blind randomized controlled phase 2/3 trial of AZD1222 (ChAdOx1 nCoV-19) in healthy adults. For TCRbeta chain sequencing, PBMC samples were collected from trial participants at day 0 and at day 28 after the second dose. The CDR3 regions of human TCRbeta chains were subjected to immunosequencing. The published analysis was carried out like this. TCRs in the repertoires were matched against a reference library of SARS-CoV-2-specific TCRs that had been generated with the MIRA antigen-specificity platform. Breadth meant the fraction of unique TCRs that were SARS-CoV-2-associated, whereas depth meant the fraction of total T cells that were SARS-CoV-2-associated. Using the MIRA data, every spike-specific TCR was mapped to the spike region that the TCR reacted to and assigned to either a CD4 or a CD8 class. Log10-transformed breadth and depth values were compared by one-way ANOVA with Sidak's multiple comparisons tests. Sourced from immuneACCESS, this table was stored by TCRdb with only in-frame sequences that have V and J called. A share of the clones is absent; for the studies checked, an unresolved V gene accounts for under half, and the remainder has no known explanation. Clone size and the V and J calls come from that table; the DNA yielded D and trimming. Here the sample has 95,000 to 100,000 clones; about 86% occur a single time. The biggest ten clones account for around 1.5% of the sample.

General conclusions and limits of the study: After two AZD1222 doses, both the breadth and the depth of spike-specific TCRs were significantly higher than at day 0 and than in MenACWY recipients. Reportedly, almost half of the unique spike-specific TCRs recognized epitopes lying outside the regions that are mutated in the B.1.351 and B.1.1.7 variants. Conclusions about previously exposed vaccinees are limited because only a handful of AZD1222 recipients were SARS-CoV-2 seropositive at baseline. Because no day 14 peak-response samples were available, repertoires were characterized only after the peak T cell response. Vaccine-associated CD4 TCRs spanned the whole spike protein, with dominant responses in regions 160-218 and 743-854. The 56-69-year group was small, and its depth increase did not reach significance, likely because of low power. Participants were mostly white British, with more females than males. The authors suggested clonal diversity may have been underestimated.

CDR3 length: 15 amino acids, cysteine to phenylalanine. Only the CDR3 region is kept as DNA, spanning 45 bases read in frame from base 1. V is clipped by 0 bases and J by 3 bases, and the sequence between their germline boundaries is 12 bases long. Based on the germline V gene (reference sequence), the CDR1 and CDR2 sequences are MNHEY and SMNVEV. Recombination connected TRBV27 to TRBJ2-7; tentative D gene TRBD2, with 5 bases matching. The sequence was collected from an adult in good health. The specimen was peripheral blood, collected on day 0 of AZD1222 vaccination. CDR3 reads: CASSLSRVASYEQYF. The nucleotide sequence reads TGTGCCAGCAGTTTATCGAGGGTTGCTAGCTACGAGCAGTACTTC.